This TCR beta chain was profiled in a study of blood T cell repertoires in COVID-19. The overall study: The origin of the acute and convalescent COVID-19 samples was the United States, Italy and Spain. T cells, B-cell-depleted T cells, or PBMCs supplied cDNA or gDNA.

Germline lookup yields CDR1 SGHAT and CDR2 FQNNGV. The CDR3 runs 18 residues. Unmatched junction bases numbered 10, after V lost 2 bases and J lost 0 bases. Authors' methods: Reference gene primers were amplified, and this amplification served to estimate nucleated cell counts. Assay used: immunoSEQ multiplex PCR; TCRdb lists only in-frame clones, some missing. That table gives V, J and clone size, and the DNA gave D and trimming. The sample lists 200,000 to 250,000 clones; approximately 84% were seen once. This sequence joins TRBV11-2 and TRBJ1-1, with 9 bases identical to TRBD1. This sequence was found in a woman in her twenties or thirties who had recovered from COVID-19. Sample: peripheral blood. CDR3 coding DNA: TGTGCCAGCAGCTTATGGGGACAGGGTGGGTTGATGAACACTGAAGCTTTCTTT. Translating gives CASSLWGQGGLMNTEAFF.